This T cell receptor (beta chain) was sequenced in a study of blood T cell repertoires in COVID-19. Across the study: Specimens from acute and convalescent COVID-19 originated in the United States, Italy and Spain. T cells, B-cell-depleted T cells, or PBMCs provided the cDNA or gDNA that served as material.

Per the original data handling: Nucleated cell counts were estimated from reference gene primer amplification. Repertoires were generated with immunoSEQ multiplex PCR, while TCRdb's copy carries only in-frame clones and drops some. Clone size and V and J calls were adopted from that table, with D and trimming inferred from the DNA. The table has fewer than 250,000 clones, approximately 85% seen once. This CDR3 contains 12 residues. The V gene's germline CDR1 is SGHTA and CDR2 FQGNSA. Trimming cost V 5 bases and J 6 bases, with 8 bases left between them. This chain uses TRBV7-2 with TRBJ2-1; a possible D gene is TRBD1 (5 bases). Sequencing was done on a sample of peripheral blood. This receptor was identified in a woman of 80 years or more with COVID-19, enrolled during active disease. For the CDR3, the DNA is TGTGCCAGCAGCCTAAGGGGCAATGAGCAGTTCTTC. This translates into CASSLRGNEQFF.